A single sample is the source of the 26 T cell receptor beta chains below, sequenced in a study of blood T cells in healthy people across ages. A sample-barcoded 5' primer and a J-beta primer mix were used in a second PCR of about 7 to 12 cycles. TCRdb analysed the 5' RACE reads with MiXCR anew, one entry per CDR3 protein. Among about 620,000 distinct CDR3 sequences listed, approximately 52% were seen once. Sequenced input: blood. These TCRs come from a woman aged 80 or over in good health.

A note on this clonotype: The junction departs from germline at one end; a sequencing error may be responsible. The rearrangement links TRBV6-5 to TRBJ2-4, with D possibly being TRBD2 (5 bases). The tail of the sequence fits TRBJ2-7 better, so the J call may be wrong. Germline lookup yields CDR1 MNHEY and CDR2 SVGAGI. The CDR3 extends over 16 amino acids. CDR3 residues: CANSYGVTTSSYEQYF. DNA of the CDR3: TGTGCCAACAGTTACGGGGTGACAACGAGCTCCTACGAGCAGTACTTC.

A word on this clonotype: Being one base from a much bigger clone, this may be a read error. The chain combines TRBV16 with TRBJ1-6; maybe TRBD1 (6 bases). Trimming removed 5 bases at V and 4 bases at J, with 9 bases between. The germline gives CDR1 KGHSY, CDR2 FQNENV. The length of the CDR3 is 14 residues. The chain's CDR3 is CASSFQGYNSPLHF. The CDR3 nucleotides are TGTGCCAGCAGCTTTCAGGGGTATAATTCACCCCTCCACTTT.

Worth noting for this clonotype: Its ends do not fully match the called genes, so a read error is possible. This chain's CDR3 is CASSLTVMGEGDAQYF. The CDR3 DNA is TGTGCCAGCAGTTTGACAGTCATGGGGGAAGGAGATGCGCAGTATTTT. The rearrangement joins TRBV12-3 or TRBV12-4 to TRBJ2-3; tentatively, D is TRBD1 or TRBD2 (5 bases each). The CDR3 covers 16 residues.

On this clonotype itself: A much larger clonotype is one base distant, so this may be a read error. The chain couples TRBV7-2 to TRBJ2-1; TRBD2 aligns across 7 bases. Near its end, the DNA agrees better with TRBJ2-7, so the J call may be wrong. The CDR3 is 15 amino acids. In germline, CDR1 is SGHTA, CDR2 FQGNSA. The CDR3, as DNA: TGTGCCAGCAGCCGACTAGCTGACTCCTACAATGAGCAGTACTTC. This codes for CASSRLADSYNEQYF.

Of note for this clonotype: Given a much more abundant clone one base away, this may be a read error. J is TRBJ2-1 and V is TRBV2, with 7 positions matching TRBD1. The CDR3 has 14 residues. CDR1 is SNHLY, CDR2 FYNNEI, per germline. This chain's CDR3 is CVSKRDSFYNEQFF. In DNA, the CDR3 is TGTGTCAGCAAACGGGACAGCTTTTACAATGAGCAGTTCTTC. Supplemented by reference TRBV2 and TRBJ2-1, the full variable domain reads EPEVTQTPSHQVTQMGQEVILRCVPISNHLYFYWYRQILGQKVEFLVSFYNNEISEKSEIFDDQFSVERPDGSNFTLKIRSTKLEDSAMYFCVSKRDSFYNEQFFGPGTRLTVL.

This clonotype was found many times. The chain uses TRBV4-1 and TRBJ2-7, with D hard to call. In germline, CDR1 is MGHRA, CDR2 YSYEKL. This CDR3 is built from 16 residues. Trimming removed 0 bases at V and 3 bases at J, with 15 bases between. This chain's CDR3 is CASSQDGSGNFYEQYF. DNA of the CDR3: TGCGCCAGCAGCCAAGATGGTTCTGGGAACTTCTACGAGCAGTACTTC.

The genes are TRBV4-3 and TRBJ2-7; D gene uncertain. CDR3 length equals 13 residues. V lost 5 bases, J lost 2 bases, and 10 bases lay in between. Germline V CDR1 and CDR2: LGHNA, YSLEER. CDR3: CASSLEKTYEQYF. As DNA, the CDR3 is TGCGCCAGCAGCTTAGAAAAAACCTACGAGCAGTACTTC.

The rearrangement links TRBV20-1 to TRBJ2-5, with D tentatively TRBD1 or TRBD2 (5 bases each). V gave up 1 base and J gave up 11 bases, with 17 bases separating them. CDR1 is DFQATT and CDR2 is SNEGSKA in the germline V gene (reference sequence). The CDR3 length is 13 residues. The CDR3 loop is CSARGVLGVEQYF. In DNA form, the CDR3 reads TGCAGTGCTAGAGGGGTTTTGGGGGTTGAGCAGTACTTC.

The chain combines TRBV12-3 or TRBV12-4 with TRBJ2-1; possibly TRBD1 for D (5 bases). CDR3 length: 14 residues. The germline V and J ends were trimmed by 8 bases and 5 bases, with 16 bases remaining between them. CDR3 sequence: CASSPRGSDNEQFF. The CDR3 nucleotides read TGTGCCAGCTCCCCAAGGGGTTCGGACAATGAGCAGTTCTTC.

As regards this clonotype: A clone one base away is much larger, so this may be a read error. This chain uses TRBV9 with TRBJ2-7; D may be TRBD2 (6 bases). V dropped 0 bases and J dropped 7 bases, with 8 bases sitting between them. The germline gives CDR1 SGDLS, CDR2 YYNGEE. The CDR3 totals 12 residues. CDR3 DNA sequence: TGTGCCAGCAGCGTAGGGGGGGTTGAGCAGTACTTC. It is translated as CASSVGGVEQYF.

V gene TRBV6-4 combines with J gene TRBJ1-5; possible D gene TRBD1, 5 bases. Germline CDR1 is MRHNA and CDR2 is SNTAGT. The CDR3 runs 15 residues. V gave up 6 bases and J gave up 0 bases, with 12 bases separating them. In DNA, the CDR3 is TGTGCCAGCAGCCCCTTCCAGGGTAGCAATCAGCCCCAGCATTTT. Amino acid sequence: CASSPFQGSNQPQHF.

This chain links TRBV7-9 with TRBJ2-1, with 8 bases matching TRBD1. The germline V gene has CDR1 SEHNR and CDR2 FQNEAQ (reference sequence). This CDR3 comprises 15 residues. Losses at the gene ends were 5 bases for V and 0 bases for J; bases not matched to a gene: 3. The CDR3 DNA reads TGTGCCAGCAGCACGACAGGGGACTCCTACAATGAGCAGTTCTTC. This encodes CASSTTGDSYNEQFF. Full variable domain (remainder filled in from reference TRBV7-9 and TRBJ2-1): DTGVSQNPRHKITKRGQNVTFRCDPISEHNRLYWYRQTLGQGPEFLTYFQNEAQLEKSRLLSDRFSAERPKGSFSTLEIQRTEQGDSAMYLCASSTTGDSYNEQFFGPGTRLTVL.

This clonotype appeared many times. The chain couples TRBV2 to TRBJ2-1, with D unclear. V was shortened by 6 bases and J by 6 bases, with 9 bases between the two germline ends. The CDR3 extends over 12 amino acids. Germline values: CDR1 SNHLY, CDR2 FYNNEI. The CDR3 protein is CASSPDRNEQFF. The DNA of the CDR3 is TGTGCCAGCAGCCCGGACCGCAATGAGCAGTTCTTC.

The chain joins TRBV7-2 to TRBJ2-3, with a tentative D call TRBD2 (7 bases). V gave up 5 bases and J gave up 2 bases, with 20 bases separating them. This CDR3 region has 17 residues. The germline V gene has CDR1 SGHTA and CDR2 FQGNSA. The CDR3 nucleotides are TGTGCCAGCAGCGATGCTCGGGCGCGGGGGCTCACAGATACGCAGTATTTT. This gives the protein CASSDARARGLTDTQYF.

The chain has TRBV20-1 and TRBJ2-5, with 8 bases identical to TRBD2. The end of the DNA is better explained by TRBJ2-7, so the J call may be wrong. This CDR3 region has 16 residues. Looked up from germline, CDR1 is DFQATT and CDR2 is SNEGSKA (reference sequence). DNA of the CDR3: TGCAGTCCCTTAGGGGGACGGGAGGGCCGAAGCTACGAGCAGTACTTC. Its translation: CSPLGGREGRSYEQYF.

This chain connects TRBV2 to TRBJ2-3; 11 positions agree with TRBD2. Germline CDR1 SNHLY, CDR2 FYNNEI. CDR3 length equals 20 residues. The J segment lost 8 bases and the V segment lost 4 bases, leaving 23 bases of the junction unmatched. Here the CDR3 reads CASSVAQLAGGQLRYGTQYF. Written as DNA, the CDR3 is TGTGCCAGCAGTGTTGCCCAGCTAGCGGGGGGCCAACTACGGTACGGTACGCAGTATTTT. Based on the CDR3 plus reference TRBV2 and TRBJ2-3, the full variable domain is EPEVTQTPSHQVTQMGQEVILRCVPISNHLYFYWYRQILGQKVEFLVSFYNNEISEKSEIFDDQFSVERPDGSNFTLKIRSTKLEDSAMYFCASSVAQLAGGQLRYGTQYFGPGTRLTVL.

This clonotype was recorded at least ten times. The chain recombines TRBV2 with TRBJ2-5; D may be TRBD1 or TRBD2 (5 bases each). Between the trimmed V and J ends, which lost 8 bases and 2 bases, there was a span of 15 bases. Germline CDR1 reads SNHLY; CDR2 reads FYNNEI. The CDR3 runs to 14 residues. DNA for the CDR3: TGTGCCAGCGCTTATGGGACGGAACAAGAGACCCAGTACTTC. Translating gives CASAYGTEQETQYF.

This chain links TRBV6-2 or TRBV6-3 with TRBJ2-1; D may be TRBD1 (6 bases). The germline gives CDR1 MNHEY, CDR2 SVGEGT. The CDR3 spans 16 residues. Trimming removed 6 bases from V and 2 bases from J, with 17 bases in between. The CDR3 loop reads CASRLPRGGAYNEQFF. The DNA for the CDR3 is TGTGCCAGCAGACTGCCCAGGGGTGGTGCCTACAATGAGCAGTTCTTC.

DNA of the CDR3: TGTGCCAGCAGTTTATTAGCGGGATACGGCTACGAGCAGTACTTC. It yields the protein CASSLLAGYGYEQYF. The rearrangement links TRBV28 to TRBJ2-7; 8 nucleotides align to TRBD2. With V trimmed by 1 base and J by 3 bases, 5 bases remained unmatched. Germline V gene sequence: CDR1 MDHEN, CDR2 SYDVKM. The CDR3 is 15 amino acids.

This clonotype was seen a single time. The J gene is TRBJ1-2, the V gene TRBV29-1; D is uncertain. From germline, CDR1 is SQVTM and CDR2 ANQGSEA. The CDR3 extends over 11 amino acids. The V and J ends lost 1 base and 8 bases respectively, with 8 bases between them. The CDR3 DNA reads TGCAGCGTTGAAGTAAGGGAAGGCTACACCTTC. It translates to CSVEVREGYTF. The full variable domain, completed using reference TRBV29-1 and TRBJ1-2, is SAVISQKPSRDICQRGTSLTIQCQVDSQVTMMFWYRQQPGQSLTLIATANQGSEATYESGFVIDKFPISRPNLTFSTLTVSNMSPEDSSIYLCSVEVREGYTFGSGTRLTVV.

This chain uses TRBV10-3 with TRBJ2-7; maybe TRBD2 (5 bases). Germline V gene sequence: CDR1 ENHRY, CDR2 SYGVKD. The CDR3 has 16 residues. V lost 4 bases and J 0 bases, leaving 16 bases between the germline ends. The CDR3, as DNA: TGTGCCATCAGTGTGCAGGACTCAGCCACCTCCTACGAGCAGTACTTC. It translates to CAISVQDSATSYEQYF.

There are many counts of this clonotype. The rearrangement links TRBV4-1 to TRBJ2-3; D is ambiguous. The length of the CDR3 is 14 residues. Germline values: CDR1 MGHRA, CDR2 YSYEKL. Trimming took 4 bases from V and 2 from J, leaving 10 bases between them. The DNA of the CDR3 is TGCGCCAGCAGCCTTATATGGGACACAGATACGCAGTATTTT. This encodes CASSLIWDTDTQYF.

This clonotype was counted at least ten times. The chain carries TRBV11-2 and TRBJ2-7; 13 bases agree with TRBD2. Germline V lookup: CDR1 SGHAT, CDR2 FQNNGV. This CDR3 has 14 residues. With 6 bases clipped from V and 3 bases from J, the junction kept 2 bases outside the gene matches. DNA of the CDR3: TGTGCCAGCAGTGGACTAGCGGGAGTCTACGAGCAGTACTTC. It translates to CASSGLAGVYEQYF. Complete variable domain (other parts from reference TRBV11-2 and TRBJ2-7): EAGVAQSPRYKIIEKRQSVAFWCNPISGHATLYWYQQILGQGPKLLIQFQNNGVVDDSQLPKDRFSAERLKGVDSTLKIQPAKLEDSAVYLCASSGLAGVYEQYFGPGTRLTVT.

The chain is built from TRBV28 and TRBJ2-7, with 7 positions matching TRBD2. V lost 6 bases, J lost 6 bases, and 17 bases stayed unmatched. This CDR3 is built from 16 residues. From germline, CDR1 is MDHEN and CDR2 SYDVKM. In DNA, the CDR3 is TGTGCCAGCAGCCCTTGGGCCAAAAAGACTAGCCCCGAGCAGTACTTC. This codes for CASSPWAKKTSPEQYF. Drawing the rest from reference TRBV28 and TRBJ2-7, the complete variable domain is DVKVTQSSRYLVKRTGEKVFLECVQDMDHENMFWYRQDPGLGLRLIYFSYDVKMKEKGDIPEGYSVSREKKERFSLILESASTNQTSMYLCASSPWAKKTSPEQYFGPGTRLTVT.

DNA of the CDR3: TGTGCCAGCAGCCCAGGGAGGGCGCGGAGTAATGAAAAACTGTTTTTT. Protein sequence: CASSPGRARSNEKLFF. This chain links TRBV12-3 or TRBV12-4 with TRBJ1-4; the D gene is possibly TRBD1 (5 bases). Trimming left V 6 bases short and J 4 bases short, with 18 bases between. The CDR3 contains 16 residues.

This clonotype showed up just a few times. The rearrangement uses TRBV27 and TRBJ2-7, with TRBD1 matching 7 bases. The CDR3 is made up of 14 amino acids. Germline V gene sequence: CDR1 MNHEY, CDR2 SMNVEV (reference sequence). V dropped 5 bases and J dropped 4; count of bases not matched to a gene: 8. The CDR3 reads CASSATGAQYEQYF. CDR3 bases: TGTGCCAGCAGTGCCACAGGGGCGCAATACGAGCAGTACTTC.